This T cell receptor (beta chain) was retrieved from a study of T cell responses to AZD1222 COVID-19 vaccine. Findings of the study overall: The study found Spike-specific TCR breadth and depth rose after two AZD1222 doses. Clonal diversity may have been underestimated in mostly white British donors. Just five or six AZD1222 recipients were seropositive at baseline.

Between the trimmed V and J ends, which lost 4 bases and 6 bases, there was a span of 12 bases. Germline CDR1 ENHRY, CDR2 SYGVKD. The CDR3 has 14 amino acids. Concerning this clone itself: What it binds is not known.

Sequencing used immunoSEQ multiplex PCR; TCRdb keeps in-frame clones, though not all of them. In the table there are 95,000 to 110,000 clones, around nine tenths of which are singletons. This sequence originates from an adult in good health. The sequencing here drew on peripheral blood, taken on day 0 of AZD1222 vaccination. The chain carries TRBV10-3 and TRBJ2-2; possible D gene TRBD2, 5 bases. For the CDR3, the DNA is TGTGCCATCAGTGCGGAGCGGACCGCCGGGGAGCTGTTTTTT. This codes for CAISAERTAGELFF.